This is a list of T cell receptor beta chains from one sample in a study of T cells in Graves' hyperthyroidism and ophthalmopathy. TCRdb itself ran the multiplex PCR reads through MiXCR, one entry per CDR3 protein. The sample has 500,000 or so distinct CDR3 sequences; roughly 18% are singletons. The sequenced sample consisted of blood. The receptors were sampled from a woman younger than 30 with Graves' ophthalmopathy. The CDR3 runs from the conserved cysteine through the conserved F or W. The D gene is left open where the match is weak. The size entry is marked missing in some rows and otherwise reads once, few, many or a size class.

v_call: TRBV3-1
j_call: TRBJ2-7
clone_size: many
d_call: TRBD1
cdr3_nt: TGTGCCAGCAGCCAAGACAGGGGGTTCGCCTACGAGCAGTACTTC
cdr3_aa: CASSQDRGFAYEQYF

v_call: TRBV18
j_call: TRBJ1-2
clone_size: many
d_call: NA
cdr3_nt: TGTGCCAGCTCACGGACCGACTATGGCTACACCTTC
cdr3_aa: CASSRTDYGYTF

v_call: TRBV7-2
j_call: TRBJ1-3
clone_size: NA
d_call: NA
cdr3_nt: TGTGCCAGCAGCCTCAGTGGCACCTCTGGAAACACCATATATTTT
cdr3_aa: CASSLSGTSGNTIYF

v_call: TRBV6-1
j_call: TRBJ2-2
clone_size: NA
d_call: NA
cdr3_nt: TGTGCCAGCAGCCCCCTGGGACCCAACACCGGGGAGCTGTTTTTT
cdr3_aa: CASSPLGPNTGELFF

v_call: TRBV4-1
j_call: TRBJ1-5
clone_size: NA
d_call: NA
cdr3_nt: TGCGCCAGCAGCCACACACCAGGGACTCGCAATCAGCCCCAGCATTTT
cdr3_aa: CASSHTPGTRNQPQHF

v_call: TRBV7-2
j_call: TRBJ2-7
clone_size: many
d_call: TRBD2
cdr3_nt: TGTGCCAGCAGCCCGACTAGCGGGAGGCTCGAGCAGTACTTC
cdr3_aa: CASSPTSGRLEQYF

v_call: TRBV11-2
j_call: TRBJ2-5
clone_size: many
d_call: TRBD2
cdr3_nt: TGTGCCAGCAGCTTAGGGGGTAGCGGGGGGGCCTCCCAAGAGACCCAGTACTTC
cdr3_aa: CASSLGGSGGASQETQYF

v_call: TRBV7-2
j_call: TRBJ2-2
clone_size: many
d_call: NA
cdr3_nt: TGTGCCAGCAGCTTAGACCACACCGGGGAGCTGTTTTTT
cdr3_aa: CASSLDHTGELFF

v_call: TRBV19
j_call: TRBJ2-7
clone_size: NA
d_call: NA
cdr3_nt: TGTGCCAGTAGTATTTATGGGCCACGGACGGGAGTGTACGAGCAGTACTTC
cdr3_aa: CASSIYGPRTGVYEQYF

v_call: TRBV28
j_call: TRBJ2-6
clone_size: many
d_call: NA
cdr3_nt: TGTGCCAGCAGTGACGGAGAAAACTCTGGGGCCAACGTCCTGACTTTC
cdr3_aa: CASSDGENSGANVLTF

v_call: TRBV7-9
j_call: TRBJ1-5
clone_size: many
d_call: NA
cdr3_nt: TGTGCCAGCAGCCTCACAGGGTCAGGATATCAGCCCCAGCATTTT
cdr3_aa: CASSLTGSGYQPQHF

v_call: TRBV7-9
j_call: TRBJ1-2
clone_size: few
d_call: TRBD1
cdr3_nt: TGTGCCAGCAGCTTAACCCGGACAGGTTCTAACTATGGCTACACCTTC
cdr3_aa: CASSLTRTGSNYGYTF

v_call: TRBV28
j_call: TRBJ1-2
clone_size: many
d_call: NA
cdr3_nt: TGTGCCAGCAGTTCGCTACAGGGAGGCTATGGCTACACCTTC
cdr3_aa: CASSSLQGGYGYTF

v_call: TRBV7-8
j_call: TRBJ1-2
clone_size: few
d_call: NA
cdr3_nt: TGTGCCAGCAGCCCAAGGCGGGGGGTGAGCTATGGCTACACCTTC
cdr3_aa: CASSPRRGVSYGYTF

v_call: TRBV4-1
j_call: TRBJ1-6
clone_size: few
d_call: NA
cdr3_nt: TGCGCCAGCAGCCAGGAAGACAAGCCGAATTCACCCCTCCACTTT
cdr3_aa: CASSQEDKPNSPLHF

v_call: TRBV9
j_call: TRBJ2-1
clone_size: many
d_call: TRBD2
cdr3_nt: TGTGCCAGCAGCGCAAGCGGGAGGGTGCTGAATGAGCAGTTCTTC
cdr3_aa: CASSASGRVLNEQFF

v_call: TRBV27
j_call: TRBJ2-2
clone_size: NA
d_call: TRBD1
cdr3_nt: TGTGCCAGCAGTTTATCCGACAGGGGAGACACCGGGGAGCTGTTTTTT
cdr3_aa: CASSLSDRGDTGELFF

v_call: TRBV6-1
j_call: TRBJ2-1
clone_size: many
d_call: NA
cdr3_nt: TGTGCCAGCAGTGAACATTTCTTCTCCTACAATGAGCAGTTCTTC
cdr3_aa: CASSEHFFSYNEQFF

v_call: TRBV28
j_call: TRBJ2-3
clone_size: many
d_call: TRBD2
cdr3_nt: TGTGCCAGCAGAAGGACTAGCGGGAGACTAGATACGCAGTATTTT
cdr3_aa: CASRRTSGRLDTQYF

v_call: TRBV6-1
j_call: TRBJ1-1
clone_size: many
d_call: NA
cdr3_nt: TGTGCCACCCGAGGGGGGGCGTCGAACACTGAAGCTTTCTTT
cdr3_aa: CATRGGASNTEAFF

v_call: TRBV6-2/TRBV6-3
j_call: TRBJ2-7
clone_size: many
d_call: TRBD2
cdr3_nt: TGTGCCAGCAGTTACCGACTAGCGGGAGACTACGAGCAGTACTTC
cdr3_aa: CASSYRLAGDYEQYF

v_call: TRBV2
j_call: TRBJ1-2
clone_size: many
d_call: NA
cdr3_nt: TGTGCCATCCCCGGTGCAGGGGCCTTTGTAGGGAACTATGGCTACACCTTC
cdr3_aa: CAIPGAGAFVGNYGYTF

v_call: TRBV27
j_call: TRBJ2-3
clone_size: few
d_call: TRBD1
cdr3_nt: TGTGCCAGCAGTTTCTACAGGGGGTCAGATACGCAGTATTTT
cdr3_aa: CASSFYRGSDTQYF

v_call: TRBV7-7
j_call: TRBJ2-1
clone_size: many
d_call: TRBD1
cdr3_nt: TGTGCTAGCAGCCAAGGCGGGACAGGTATCAATGAGCAGTTCTTC
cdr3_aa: CASSQGGTGINEQFF

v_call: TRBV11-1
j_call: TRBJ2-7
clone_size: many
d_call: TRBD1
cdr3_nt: TGTGCCAGCAGCTTAGCTGGACAGGGGAACTACGAGCAGTACTTC
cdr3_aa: CASSLAGQGNYEQYF

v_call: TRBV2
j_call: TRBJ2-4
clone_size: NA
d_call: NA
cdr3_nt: TGTGCCAGCATCGGGACACCAAAAAACATTCAGTACTTC
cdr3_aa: CASIGTPKNIQYF

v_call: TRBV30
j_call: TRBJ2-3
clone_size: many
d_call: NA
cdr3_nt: TGTGCCTGGAGTGCTGCGAGCACAGATACGCAGTATTTT
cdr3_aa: CAWSAASTDTQYF

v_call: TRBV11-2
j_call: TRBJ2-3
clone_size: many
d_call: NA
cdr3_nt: TGTGCCAGCAGCACACGGACCGGCGTGGCGGCAGATACGCAGTATTTT
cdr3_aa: CASSTRTGVAADTQYF

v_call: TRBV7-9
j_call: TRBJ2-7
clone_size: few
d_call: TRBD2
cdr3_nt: TGTGCCAGCAGCGGGTGGGGTCTAGCGGGCTACCGCTACGAGCAGTACTTC
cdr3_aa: CASSGWGLAGYRYEQYF

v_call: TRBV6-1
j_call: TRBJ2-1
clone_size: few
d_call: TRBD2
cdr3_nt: TGTGCCAGCAGTGGACTAGCGGGAGGGCCTTATGAGCAGTTCTTC
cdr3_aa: CASSGLAGGPYEQFF

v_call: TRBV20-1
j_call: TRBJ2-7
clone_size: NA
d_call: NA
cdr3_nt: TGCAGTGCAATTGGGCTCCCTTACTCCTACGAGCAGTACTTC
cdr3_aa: CSAIGLPYSYEQYF